Listed below are T cell receptor beta chains from one sample, sequenced in a study of PD-L1 blockade in urothelial cancer. Libraries were prepared by immunoSEQ multiplex PCR; TCRdb keeps only in-frame clonotypes and omits some of them. The sample includes fewer than 95,000 clones, roughly 84% of them seen just once. The source was PBMCs, collected around atezolizumab (anti-PD-L1) treatment. All receptors come from a man between 60 and 75 years old with urothelial cancer. The CDR3 runs from the conserved cysteine through the conserved F or W. The order of the fields is D gene, V gene, clone size, J gene, CDR3 DNA, CDR3 protein. D genes are given only for firm matches. The listing skips clone size in some rows; elsewhere it reads once, few, many or a size class.

>-|TRBV9|-|TRBJ2-5
TGTGCCAGCAGCGTTGGGAAGGGGATGGAGACCCAGTACTTC
CASSVGKGMETQYF
>TRBD2|TRBV5-1|-|TRBJ2-3
TGCGCCAGCAGCTTCGGGACTAGCCTCACAGATACGCAGTATTTT
CASSFGTSLTDTQYF
>-|TRBV6-1|once|TRBJ2-2
TGTGCCAGCAGAAAAATCGCCGGGGAGCTGTTTTTT
CASRKIAGELFF
>TRBD2|TRBV7-8|-|TRBJ2-7
TGTGCCAGCAGCTACGGACTAGCGCCCCAGACCTCCTACGAGCAGTACTTC
CASSYGLAPQTSYEQYF
>TRBD1|TRBV9|few|TRBJ2-7
TGTGCCAGCAGCGTAGCTTGGACAGGGGGCGAGCAGTACTTC
CASSVAWTGGEQYF
>-|TRBV5-1|-|TRBJ1-2
TGCGCCAGCAGCTTGGTAGGAGCGACAGGATCTTATGGCTACACCTTC
CASSLVGATGSYGYTF
>-|TRBV30|-|TRBJ2-1
TGTGCCTGGAGTGGGCAAACCTACAATGAGCAGTTCTTC
CAWSGQTYNEQFF
>-|TRBV27|-|TRBJ1-2
TGTGCCAGCAGTTATGGGGGCATTCTCAACTATGGCTACACCTTC
CASSYGGILNYGYTF
>TRBD2|TRBV5-1|-|TRBJ2-1
TGCGCCAGCAGCACGTCTCCGGGACTAGCGGGATATGAGCAGTTCTTC
CASSTSPGLAGYEQFF
>-|TRBV13|-|TRBJ1-2
TGTGCCAGCAGCTTAGAGCGATTGGACACCCGGCAGGACTATGGCTACACCTTC
CASSLERLDTRQDYGYTF
>-|TRBV7-9|-|TRBJ1-3
TGTGCCAGCAGCTTAGGGGGAGCAGGAAACACCATATATTTT
CASSLGGAGNTIYF
>-|TRBV19|-|TRBJ1-1
TGTGCCAGTAGTGACCCCGTGGTCCAACTAAACACTGAAGCTTTCTTT
CASSDPVVQLNTEAFF
>-|TRBV6-5|-|TRBJ2-5
TGTGCCAGCAGTTATACAGGGACGGAGACCCAGTACTTC
CASSYTGTETQYF
>-|TRBV28|-|TRBJ1-1
TGTGCCAGCAGGCGTAACCAGGGGTACTCTGAAGCTTTCTTT
CASRRNQGYSEAFF
>-|TRBV9|-|TRBJ2-7
TGTGCCAGCAGCGTAGTGGCGTCTAGCGTTGAGCAGTACTTC
CASSVVASSVEQYF
>TRBD1|TRBV19|-|TRBJ1-5
TGTGCCAGTAGTATTTTTGATGCTTTCGGGACAGGGGTTCAGCCCCAGCATTTT
CASSIFDAFGTGVQPQHF
>TRBD2|TRBV5-6|once|TRBJ2-2
TGTGCCAGCAGCATAGGACTAGCGGGACTCACCGGGGAGCTGTTTTTT
CASSIGLAGLTGELFF
>-|TRBV10-3|-|TRBJ2-7
TGTGCCATCAGGGACACAGACGAGCAGTACTTC
CAIRDTDEQYF
>TRBD1|TRBV5-1|-|TRBJ2-5
TGCGCCAGCAGCTTGGCCATGACAGGGGACCAAGAGACCCAGTACTTC
CASSLAMTGDQETQYF
>-|TRBV7-8|once|TRBJ1-2
TGTGCCAGCAGCTTAGCGGGCAGGTCCACCTTATGGGGCTACACCTTC
CASSLAGRSTLWGYTF
>-|TRBV19|-|TRBJ1-5
TGTGCCAGTAGTATAGATCTGACAGCAAATAGCAATCAGCCCCAGCATTTT
CASSIDLTANSNQPQHF
>-|TRBV7-2|-|TRBJ1-1
TGTGCCAGCAGCGAGACCGGGGGACCGAACACTGAAGCTTTCTTT
CASSETGGPNTEAFF
>-|TRBV27|-|TRBJ1-5
TGTGCCAGCAGTTTAGTTATGGCCGACAATCAGCCCCAGCATTTT
CASSLVMADNQPQHF
>-|TRBV11-3|-|TRBJ2-5
TGTGCCAGCAGCTTACGGGGGAGCCAAGAGACCCAGTACTTC
CASSLRGSQETQYF
>-|TRBV28|-|TRBJ2-7
TGTGCCAGCAGTCTAGGCGTAACAGGGCTTTCCTACGAGCAGTACTTC
CASSLGVTGLSYEQYF
>TRBD2|TRBV7-7|-|TRBJ2-7
TGTGCCAGCAGCTCCGGGACTAGCGCTGCCGAGCAGTACTTC
CASSSGTSAAEQYF
>TRBD1|TRBV7-2|few|TRBJ2-2
TGTGCCAGCAGCTTATACGGGGGTCAGGGGGCAAGAACCGGGGAGCTGTTTTTT
CASSLYGGQGARTGELFF
>TRBD2|TRBV4-3|-|TRBJ2-2
TGCGCCAGCAGCCAAGAGGGGGGGGAAAGGGAGCTGTTTTTT
CASSQEGGERELFF
>TRBD2|TRBV27|-|TRBJ2-1
TGTGCCAGCAGTTTCGGCCGGGAGGATGATGACGGTGAGCAGTTCTTC
CASSFGREDDDGEQFF
>-|TRBV10-3|-|TRBJ1-1
TGTGCCATCAGTGACCCTTCGGAGGGTGTTCCTGAAGCTTTCTTT
CAISDPSEGVPEAFF
>TRBD1|TRBV2|few|TRBJ1-2
TGTGCCAGCAGACCGACAGGGGACTATGGCTACACCTTC
CASRPTGDYGYTF
>-|TRBV5-1|once|TRBJ1-4
TGCGCCAGCAGCTCCCCGGAGGGTGGGAATGAAAAACTGTTTTTT
CASSSPEGGNEKLFF
>-|TRBV27|-|TRBJ2-3
TGTGCCAGCAATTTACAGTCTAGCACAGATACGCAGTATTTT
CASNLQSSTDTQYF
>TRBD2|TRBV5-1|-|TRBJ2-5
TGCGCCAGCAGCGTTAGCGGGGGTGACGAGACCCAGTACTTC
CASSVSGGDETQYF
>-|TRBV30|-|TRBJ2-7
TGTGCCTGGAGTACGGGGTCCTCGGGCGAGCAGTACTTC
CAWSTGSSGEQYF